The 20 T cell receptor beta chains below come from one sample, sequenced in a study of human T cells and chemical hapten exposure. TCRdb reanalysed the RACE reads using MiXCR and keeps one entry per CDR3 protein. The table shows 300,000 to 400,000 distinct CDR3 sequences, with 5.1% occurring only once. Specified time point: pre-sensitization, week 0. Treatment described: therapeutic diphenylcyclopropenone sensitization with weekly scalp DPC. This specimen consisted of whole blood, obtained in connection with sensitization to the hapten diphenylcyclopropenone (DPC). The receptors were gathered from a woman aged 45-65 years with alopecia areata. Some clones in this sample may be carry-over from other donors' samples.

This chain connects TRBV15 to TRBJ1-2, with TRBD1 identical over 7 bases. Germline trimming cut 0 bases from V and 7 bases from J; bases unmatched to any gene: 8. The germline V gene encodes CDR1 LNHNV and CDR2 YYDKDF (reference sequence). The CDR3 loop spans 15 amino acids. The CDR3 DNA reads as TGTGCCACCAGCAGAGATAAGGGACAGACGTCTGGCTACACCTTC. It is translated as CATSRDKGQTSGYTF.

The gene calls are TRBV11-2 and TRBJ2-1; D possibly uses TRBD1 or TRBD2 (5 bases each). Trimming took off 3 bases at V and 4 bases at J, with 13 bases between the two ends. Germline lookup yields CDR1 SGHAT and CDR2 FQNNGV. The length of the CDR3 is 15 residues. CDR3 residues: CASSFPRGRYNEQFF. The CDR3 DNA is TGTGCCAGCAGCTTCCCCCGGGGCAGATACAATGAGCAGTTCTTC.

V and J are TRBV18 and TRBJ1-3, with D hard to call. V was cut by 5 bases and J by 0 bases, with 8 bases left in between. The CDR3 spans 14 residues. Germline V CDR1 and CDR2: KGHSH, LQKENI. The CDR3 is CASSDGNSGNTIYF. The CDR3 nucleotides are TGTGCCAGCTCAGACGGCAACTCTGGAAACACCATATATTTT.

The sample holds many counts of this clonotype. The chain is built from TRBV24-1 and TRBJ2-2; tentative D call: TRBD2 (6 bases). CDR3 length: 14 amino acids. Germline CDR1 reads KGHDR; CDR2 reads SFDVKD. V was shortened by 4 bases and J by 5 bases, with 10 bases between the two germline ends. CDR3 sequence: CATSETGVTGELFF. DNA for the CDR3: TGTGCCACCAGTGAAACGGGAGTAACCGGGGAGCTGTTTTTT.

This clonotype was detected ten times or more. V is TRBV29-1 and J is TRBJ1-2; D remains unclear. The germline V gene encodes CDR1 SQVTM and CDR2 ANQGSEA. The V end was cut by 5 bases, the J end by 4 bases, with 11 bases between. The CDR3 has 12 amino acids. Here the CDR3 DNA reads TGCAGCGTTCGTCCTGAGGGCTATGGCTACACCTTC. Protein: CSVRPEGYGYTF.

This clonotype was observed many times. The chain combines TRBV7-8 with TRBJ1-1; no reliable D call. Trimming removed 1 base at V and 0 bases at J, with 6 bases between. The CDR3 loop spans 14 amino acids. Germline CDR1 reads SGHVS; CDR2 reads FQNEAQ. CDR3: CASSLEGMNTEAFF. The CDR3 nucleotides are TGTGCCAGCAGCTTAGAAGGGATGAACACTGAAGCTTTCTTT.

This clonotype was observed a handful of times. The chain recombines TRBV4-1 with TRBJ1-6; D is undetermined. This CDR3 is 16 amino acids long. V was trimmed by 2 bases and J by 7 bases, leaving 15 bases between them. The germline gives CDR1 MGHRA, CDR2 YSYEKL. CDR3 DNA: TGCGCCAGCAGCCAACTACACCTGAGACTGAATTCACCCCTCCACTTT. Translated, it gives CASSQLHLRLNSPLHF.

The V call is TRBV30, the J call TRBJ1-5; TRBD1 matches 7 bases. Germline CDR1 is GTSNPN and CDR2 is SVGIG (reference sequence). With V trimmed by 7 bases and J by 6 bases, 9 bases remained unmatched. The CDR3 contains 13 residues. CDR3 loop: CASGQAGGQPQHF. CDR3 sequence (DNA): TGTGCCTCCGGACAGGCGGGAGGTCAGCCCCAGCATTTT.

The table lists this clonotype with many counts. The genes are TRBV29-1 and TRBJ2-3; no definite D call. Germline CDR1 is SQVTM and CDR2 is ANQGSEA. Deletions cut 4 bases from V and 4 bases from J, with 9 bases between. The CDR3 is 12 amino acids. The CDR3 sequence: CSVGVGPDTQYF. CDR3 DNA sequence: TGCAGCGTTGGAGTGGGCCCAGATACGCAGTATTTT.

The chain combines TRBV30 with TRBJ2-3; TRBD1 might be the D (6 bases). Germline loops: CDR1 GTSNPN, CDR2 SVGIG (reference sequence). CDR3 length: 15 amino acids. Trimming took off 4 bases at V and 0 bases at J, with 14 bases between the two ends. Here the CDR3 DNA reads TGTGCCTGGACCGTGATAGGGGGAAGCACAGATACGCAGTATTTT. This translates into CAWTVIGGSTDTQYF.

This clonotype was recorded many times. The chain has TRBV28 and TRBJ1-3; D not certain. Germline V CDR1 and CDR2: MDHEN, SYDVKM. The CDR3 runs 15 residues. V was cut by 2 bases and J by 1 base, with 9 bases left in between. The CDR3 nucleotides are TGTGCCAGCAGTTTAAACTGGGATTCTGGAAACACCATATATTTT. This sequence encodes CASSLNWDSGNTIYF.

This clonotype was detected ten times or more. The CDR3 is CASSQAKGSSGNTIYF. The CDR3 DNA follows: TGTGCCAGCTCCCAAGCCAAGGGGAGCTCTGGAAACACCATATATTTT. The chain recombines TRBV18 with TRBJ1-3, with a weak D call TRBD1 (5 bases). The CDR3 totals 16 residues. Germline values: CDR1 KGHSH, CDR2 LQKENI. V was shortened by 6 bases and J by 0 bases, with 15 bases between the two germline ends. The whole variable domain, remainder taken from reference TRBV18 and TRBJ1-3, is NAGVMQNPRHLVRRRGQEARLRCSPMKGHSHVYWYRQLPEEGLKFMVYLQKENIIDESGMPKERFSAEFPKEGPSILRIQQVVRGDSAAYFCASSQAKGSSGNTIYFGEGSWLTVV.

This clonotype has just a few counts. V and J are TRBV14 and TRBJ2-7; D not certain. With 3 bases removed from V and 7 bases from J, the gap between germline ends came to 7 bases. CDR3 length equals 11 residues. Germline loops: CDR1 SGHDN, CDR2 FVKESK. This CDR3 is CASSHASEQYF. In DNA, the CDR3 is TGTGCCAGCAGCCACGCCTCGGAGCAGTACTTC.

This clonotype occurred many times. This chain connects TRBV29-1 to TRBJ1-1; TRBD1 matches 7 bases. CDR3 size: 14 residues. CDR1 and CDR2 (germline): SQVTM, ANQGSEA. The junction had 11 bases not matched to a gene; V was cut back by 6 bases and J by 4 bases. CDR3: CSVTTDRATTEAFF. The CDR3, as DNA: TGCAGCGTCACTACCGACAGGGCCACCACTGAAGCTTTCTTT.

This clonotype showed up many times. This chain connects TRBV12-3 or TRBV12-4 to TRBJ2-4; D call uncertain. Trimming left V 7 bases short and J 1 base short, with 14 bases between. CDR3 length: 15 amino acids. The CDR3 region is CASTLLGIAKNIQYF. The DNA for the CDR3 is TGTGCCAGCACTCTCCTAGGGATTGCCAAAAACATTCAGTACTTC.

This clonotype was recorded at least ten times. This chain connects TRBV7-9 to TRBJ1-5; D gene ambiguous. CDR3 length: 14 amino acids. Germline V gene sequence: CDR1 SEHNR, CDR2 FQNEAQ (reference sequence). Trimming cost V 4 bases and J 0 bases, with 7 bases left between them. CDR3 sequence (DNA): TGTGCCAGCAGCTGGACGGATAGCAATCAGCCCCAGCATTTT. Its translation is CASSWTDSNQPQHF.

This clonotype occurred a few times. In nucleotides, the CDR3 is TGTGCCAGCAGCCGGGCAGCGGGGGCCCTCTACAATGAGCAGTTCTTC. It is translated as CASSRAAGALYNEQFF. The chain is built from TRBV14 and TRBJ2-1; 8 positions match TRBD2. Germline V lookup: CDR1 SGHDN, CDR2 FVKESK. This CDR3 is 16 amino acids long. V shed 4 bases, J shed 3 bases, and the junction held 8 bases outside the gene matches.

This clonotype came up many times. The rearrangement uses TRBV29-1 and TRBJ2-3; perhaps TRBD1 as D (5 bases). This CDR3 is built from 13 residues. The germline V gene has CDR1 SQVTM and CDR2 ANQGSEA. The germline V and J ends were trimmed by 3 bases and 4 bases, with 11 bases remaining between them. The CDR3 sequence is CSVERQGADTQYF. The CDR3 DNA follows: TGCAGCGTTGAGAGGCAGGGTGCAGATACGCAGTATTTT.

This clonotype occurred many times. The rearrangement uses TRBV5-1 and TRBJ2-1; 12 bases align to TRBD2. J was trimmed by 6 bases and V by 2 bases; bases with no gene match: 9. The CDR3 contains 17 residues. Germline assignment: CDR1 SGHRS and CDR2 YFSETQ. The CDR3: CASSLARLAGDSNEQFF. The DNA of the CDR3 is TGCGCCAGCAGCTTAGCGCGACTAGCGGGAGATAGCAATGAGCAGTTCTTC.

This clonotype was counted at least ten times. This chain joins TRBV4-3 and TRBJ1-2, with a possible D match to TRBD1 (6 bases). The CDR3 covers 14 residues. Germline-derived CDR1 and CDR2 are LGHNA and YSLEER. V lost 0 bases and J 7 bases, leaving 12 bases between the germline ends. This chain's CDR3 is CASSQETGIRGYTF. The CDR3 DNA follows: TGCGCCAGCAGCCAAGAAACAGGGATACGTGGCTACACCTTC.